Below, 25 T cell receptor beta chains from the same sample are listed, as sequenced in a study of blood T cells in healthy people across ages. Primers used in a second PCR of about 6 to 11 cycles were a sample-barcoded 5' primer and a J-beta primer mix. TCRdb called the 5' RACE reads again in MiXCR, with one record for every CDR3 protein. The repertoire includes over a million distinct CDR3 sequences, almost 25% of them detected once, and about 0.69% sits in the top ten. These sequences were also reported in another study, on T cells of mothers and their children.

The sequencing input was blood. Source of these receptors: a girl aged 2 to 10 in good health.

The gene calls are TRBV19 and TRBJ1-1, with no clear D. V lost 9 bases and J 3 bases, leaving 11 bases between the germline ends. The CDR3 sequence is 12 residues long. Germline V CDR1 and CDR2: LNHDA, SQIVND (reference sequence). Written as DNA, the CDR3 is TGTGCCAGCACTCTCGGAGACACTGAAGCTTTCTTT. Encoded protein: CASTLGDTEAFF.

This chain links TRBV4-1 with TRBJ1-2, with D unresolved. The V end was cut by 0 bases, the J end by 8 bases, with 13 bases between. CDR1 is MGHRA and CDR2 is YSYEKL in the germline V gene. The CDR3 has 14 amino acids. The CDR3 is CASSQDLEARGYTF. The CDR3 nucleotides read TGCGCCAGCAGCCAAGATCTTGAGGCGAGGGGCTACACCTTC.

A few counts support this clonotype. The chain is built from TRBV20-1 and TRBJ2-7, with 11 bases lining up with TRBD2. Germline assignment: CDR1 DFQATT and CDR2 SNEGSKA (reference sequence). There are 15 residues in the CDR3. The trim removed 5 bases at V and 0 bases at J, leaving 6 bases unmatched. The CDR3 loop is CSAVAGTSGSYEQYF. The CDR3 DNA follows: TGCAGTGCTGTTGCCGGGACTAGCGGCTCCTACGAGCAGTACTTC.

This chain links TRBV5-1 with TRBJ2-1; D possibly corresponds to TRBD1 (5 bases). The CDR3 sequence is 13 residues long. The V end was cut by 6 bases, the J end by 8 bases, with 15 bases between. The germline V gene encodes CDR1 SGHRS and CDR2 YFSETQ. In DNA, the CDR3 is TGCGCCAGCATCTCTCAGGGTTCCGATGAGCAGTTCTTC. Its translation is CASISQGSDEQFF.

This clonotype was seen ten or more times. The chain links TRBV12-3 or TRBV12-4 to TRBJ2-7, with 10 bases fitting TRBD1. The CDR3 runs 14 residues. With 6 bases clipped from V and 7 bases from J, the junction kept 9 bases outside the gene matches. The CDR3 DNA reads TGTGCCAGCAGCCCGGGACAGGGGTTGGGAGAGCAGTACTTC. Residues: CASSPGQGLGEQYF.

This clonotype was picked up a small number of times. The chain recombines TRBV4-1 with TRBJ2-1; D gene ambiguous. The CDR3 is made up of 15 amino acids. Trimming took 1 base from V and 0 from J, leaving 7 bases between them. Germline CDR1 reads MGHRA; CDR2 reads YSYEKL. CDR3 protein: CASSQVRSSYNEQFF. DNA for the CDR3: TGCGCCAGCAGCCAAGTAAGAAGCTCCTACAATGAGCAGTTCTTC.

Points on this clonotype: An end of the junction does not agree with germline; a read error may underlie this. This sequence joins TRBV7-9 and TRBJ1-1, with 11 bases aligning to TRBD1. Germline values: CDR1 SEHNR, CDR2 FQNEAQ (reference sequence). The length of the CDR3 is 16 residues. CDR3 in amino acids: CVSSAEGTGGRTEAFF. Here the CDR3 DNA reads TGTGTCAGCAGCGCCGAGGGGACAGGGGGACGCACTGAAGCTTTCTTT.

This clonotype turned up a few times. The V and J genes are TRBV7-9 and TRBJ1-4, with a tentative D call TRBD1 (5 bases). This CDR3 has 16 amino acids. Germline loops: CDR1 SEHNR, CDR2 FQNEAQ (reference sequence). V shed 5 bases and J shed 8 bases, with 21 bases lying between them. The DNA of the CDR3 is TGTGCCAGCAGCACCCCCCAAGGGGAGGGATTCGAAAAACTGTTTTTT. It yields the protein CASSTPQGEGFEKLFF.

The V gene is TRBV12-3 or TRBV12-4, the J gene TRBJ2-5; D perhaps matches TRBD2 (6 bases). The closer fit of TRBJ2-1 to the DNA end suggests the J call may be wrong. The CDR3 runs to 16 residues. CDR3: CASTGDSRGPHDEQFF. The CDR3 coding sequence is TGTGCCAGCACCGGGGACTCTCGTGGACCACACGATGAGCAGTTCTTC.

This clonotype has more than one count but fewer than ten. This chain uses TRBV29-1 with TRBJ2-5, with D maybe TRBD1 (5 bases). V was trimmed by 4 bases and J by 4 bases, leaving 13 bases between them. CDR1 is SQVTM, CDR2 ANQGSEA, per germline. There are 13 residues in the CDR3. CDR3 loop: CSVGQGVGETQYF. CDR3 sequence (DNA): TGCAGCGTTGGGCAGGGCGTCGGAGAGACCCAGTACTTC.

The CDR3: CASSYSSKLGAFF. CDR3 bases: TGTGCCAGCAGTTACTCGAGTAAATTGGGGGCTTTCTTT. The J gene is TRBJ1-1, the V gene TRBV6-2 or TRBV6-3; D ambiguous. Per germline, CDR1 MNHEY and CDR2 SVGEGT. The CDR3 is 13 amino acids. The germline V and J ends were trimmed by 0 bases and 11 bases, with 13 bases remaining between them.

The chain has TRBV20-1 and TRBJ2-3, with 11 bases matching TRBD2. Germline V gene data show CDR1 as DFQATT and CDR2 as SNEGSKA (reference sequence). The CDR3 has 12 amino acids. Trimming removed 3 bases from V and 8 bases from J; junction bases left unmatched: 1. In DNA form, the CDR3 reads TGCAGTGCTAGTCTAGCGGGGGGTACGCAGTATTTT. Translated: CSASLAGGTQYF.

This clonotype was recorded once. This chain links TRBV6-1 with TRBJ2-2, with 9 bases fitting TRBD2. CDR3 size: 17 residues. J was trimmed by 8 bases and V by 0 bases; bases with no gene match: 10. CDR1 is MNHNS, CDR2 SASEGT, per germline. The CDR3 reads CASSEAVGGGVLGELFF. Here the CDR3 DNA reads TGTGCCAGCAGTGAAGCGGTTGGCGGGGGGGTTTTAGGGGAGCTGTTTTTT.

The rearrangement uses TRBV11-1 and TRBJ2-7; 11 bases line up with TRBD1. The V segment lost 5 bases and the J segment 2 bases; nucleotides outside the gene matches: 11. CDR3 length: 17 residues. Germline CDR1 and CDR2: SGHAT and FQDESV (reference sequence). The CDR3 here is CASSHVMGQGDPYEQYF. The DNA of the CDR3 is TGTGCCAGCAGCCACGTTATGGGACAGGGGGATCCCTACGAGCAGTACTTC.

This clonotype was observed a few times. This chain joins TRBV6-6 and TRBJ2-5; D not certain. The CDR3 consists of 12 residues. CDR1 and CDR2 from the germline V gene are MNHNY and SVGAGI (reference sequence). V was trimmed by 2 bases and J by 3 bases, leaving 4 bases between them. The CDR3: CASSYPKETQYF. The CDR3 DNA reads TGTGCCAGCAGTTACCCAAAAGAGACCCAGTACTTC.

At least ten counts were recorded for this clonotype. The chain links TRBV5-1 to TRBJ2-5, with D unresolved. The CDR3 extends over 11 amino acids. Germline-derived CDR1 and CDR2 are SGHRS and YFSETQ. The germline V and J ends were trimmed by 0 bases and 6 bases, with 3 bases remaining between them. The CDR3 nucleotides read TGCGCCAGCAGCTTGGAGCAGACCCAGTACTTC. Amino acids: CASSLEQTQYF.

The chain carries TRBV10-3 and TRBJ1-2, with D maybe TRBD1 (5 bases). CDR1 is ENHRY and CDR2 is SYGVKD in the germline V gene. This CDR3 has 11 residues. V was clipped by 3 bases and J by 8 bases, with 7 bases between them. CDR3 loop: CAISDRDGYTF. CDR3 nucleotide sequence: TGTGCCATCAGTGACAGGGACGGCTACACCTTC.

This sequence joins TRBV29-1 and TRBJ2-5, with unresolved D. Germline lookup yields CDR1 SQVTM and CDR2 ANQGSEA. CDR3 length: 12 amino acids. The V and J ends lost 6 bases and 9 bases respectively, with 17 bases between them. As DNA, the CDR3 is TGCAGCGTCACCGGGCCCGACTCCGCCCAGTACTTC. As protein: CSVTGPDSAQYF.

The chain is built from TRBV2 and TRBJ2-5; 8 positions agree with TRBD1. The end of the DNA aligns better with TRBJ2-1, so the J call may be wrong. The CDR3 is made up of 14 amino acids. Per the germline V gene, CDR1 is SNHLY and CDR2 is FYNNEI. This CDR3 is CASSDRGPWNEQFF. Here the CDR3 DNA reads TGTGCCAGCAGTGACAGGGGGCCTTGGAATGAGCAGTTCTTC.

In its sample, this clonotype was seen once. The chain is built from TRBV4-1 and TRBJ2-5; unclear D gene. The J call may be wrong; the DNA end is better matched by TRBJ2-1. There are 13 residues in the CDR3. Germline lookup yields CDR1 MGHRA and CDR2 YSYEKL. The CDR3 here is CASSRGRLNEQFF. For the CDR3, the DNA is TGCGCCAGCAGCCGAGGACGCCTCAATGAGCAGTTCTTC.

This clonotype was seen only a few times. The chain combines TRBV13 with TRBJ2-7, with TRBD1 identical over 12 bases. The CDR3 sequence is 13 residues long. The V gene end was trimmed by 5 bases and the J gene end by 6 bases; junction bases not matched to a gene: 2. Germline V gene sequence: CDR1 PRHDT, CDR2 FYEKMQ (reference sequence). CDR3 residues: CASSRDRGREQYF. In nucleotides, the CDR3 is TGTGCCAGCAGCCGGGACAGGGGGCGCGAGCAGTACTTC.

The V and J genes are TRBV20-1 and TRBJ2-5, with D possibly being TRBD1 (5 bases). This CDR3 spans 13 amino acids. V shed 1 base and J shed 5 bases, with 11 bases lying between them. The germline gives CDR1 DFQATT, CDR2 SNEGSKA (reference sequence). The CDR3: CSARGRAVETQYF. The CDR3 nucleotides are TGCAGTGCTAGAGGCAGGGCGGTGGAGACCCAGTACTTC.

This clonotype has only a few counts. The chain uses TRBV29-1 and TRBJ2-5; TRBD1 matches at 7 bases. With the DNA end fitting TRBJ2-7 better, the J assignment may be wrong. The CDR3 runs 12 residues. From germline, CDR1 is SQVTM and CDR2 ANQGSEA. The CDR3 DNA is TGCAGCGCCCGTACAGGGGCAGACGAGCAGTACTTC. Its protein is CSARTGADEQYF.

The table lists this clonotype with a few counts. The V gene is TRBV7-9, the J gene TRBJ2-1, with a tentative D call TRBD1 (5 bases). The CDR3 consists of 13 residues. Germline CDR1 and CDR2: SEHNR and FQNEAQ (reference sequence). The V end was cut by 2 bases, the J end by 8 bases, with 10 bases between. The CDR3 region is CASSLLTGDEQFF. CDR3 sequence (DNA): TGTGCCAGCAGCTTATTAACAGGCGATGAGCAGTTCTTC.

There are a few counts of this clonotype. The chain links TRBV9 to TRBJ2-7; D unclear. This CDR3 spans 15 amino acids. Deletions cut 4 bases from V and 0 bases from J, with 14 bases between. Germline assignment: CDR1 SGDLS and CDR2 YYNGEE. Here the CDR3 DNA reads TGTGCCAGCAGCATAAACCATTTGTCCTCCTACGAGCAGTACTTC. Amino acids: CASSINHLSSYEQYF.